This T cell receptor beta chain is drawn from a study of T cells in women clearing cervical HPV infection. A remark on this clone: The antigen remains unidentified. Read coverage stops 3 residues before the CDR3 terminus; the germline J gene supplies the remainder.

The junction had 12 bases not matched to a gene; V was cut back by 5 bases and J by 7 bases. Germline lookup yields CDR1 SGHAT and CDR2 FQNNGV. The CDR3 is 15 amino acids. General study results and limits: T-cell numbers per sample were unknown and may explain richness differences.

Average input was around 1,100 ng genomic DNA for immunoSEQ TCR beta CDR3 amplification. Method: immunoSEQ multiplex PCR; TCRdb's copy keeps in-frame clones and lacks some. The table for this sample gives about 40,000 clones. This TCR came from a woman between 18 and 75 years old with a cervical HPV16 infection that either progressed to CIN3+ or cleared (not recorded which). Sample: blood buffy coat. This chain joins TRBV11-2 and TRBJ1-2; 8 nucleotides match TRBD1. The CDR3: CASSKIGTGRGGYTF. The DNA read from the CDR3 is TGTGCCAGCAGCAAAATTGGGACAGGCCGCGGTGGC.